These 19 T cell receptor beta chains share one sample of origin, sequenced in a study of graft-versus-host responses after intestinal transplantation. No antigen is known for these receptors. The assay was immunoSEQ multiplex PCR, and TCRdb's table has in-frame clones only and misses some. The sample lists about 59,000 clones, almost 95% seen once, with around 0.38% in the top ten. The sample here was unstimulated CD4+ T cells sorted from spleen or lymph node cells, taken before transplant. All receptors derive from a human donor who was the organ donor for an intestinal transplant.

This chain uses TRBV11-2 with TRBJ2-1; perhaps TRBD2 as D (5 bases). Germline lookup yields CDR1 SGHAT and CDR2 FQNNGV. The CDR3 runs 16 residues. V dropped 5 bases and J dropped 4 bases, with 18 bases sitting between them. In DNA form, the CDR3 reads TGTGCCAGCAGCCCTAAAGGAAGCGGATTTTACAATGAGCAGTTCTTC. Translated: CASSPKGSGFYNEQFF. The full variable domain, rest sourced from reference TRBV11-2 and TRBJ2-1, is EAGVAQSPRYKIIEKRQSVAFWCNPISGHATLYWYQQILGQGPKLLIQFQNNGVVDDSQLPKDRFSAERLKGVDSTLKIQPAKLEDSAVYLCASSPKGSGFYNEQFFGPGTRLTVL.

This chain connects TRBV5-1 to TRBJ2-6; D is uncertain. The germline gives CDR1 SGHRS, CDR2 YFSETQ. The germline V and J ends were trimmed by 3 bases and 0 bases, with 7 bases remaining between them. The CDR3 is 15 residues long. The DNA of the CDR3 is TGCGCCAGCAGCTGGGTTCCCTCTGGGGCCAACGTCCTGACTTTC. Translated: CASSWVPSGANVLTF.

The rearrangement joins TRBV5-1 to TRBJ1-1; D is undetermined. Trimming took off 0 bases at V and 0 bases at J, with 12 bases between the two ends. This CDR3 spans 16 amino acids. Germline lookup yields CDR1 SGHRS and CDR2 YFSETQ. The CDR3 sequence: CASSLALADVNTEAFF. CDR3 nucleotide sequence: TGCGCCAGCAGCTTGGCCTTGGCAGATGTGAACACTGAAGCTTTCTTT.

This chain joins TRBV6-5 and TRBJ2-7, with 8 bases that match TRBD2. Germline CDR1 and CDR2: MNHEY and SVGAGI. The V segment lost 6 bases and the J segment 4 bases; nucleotides outside the gene matches: 8. The CDR3 consists of 14 residues. The CDR3 bases are TGTGCCAGCAGCCGAGCGGGGGTTGCATACGAGCAGTACTTC. Translating gives CASSRAGVAYEQYF.

The rearrangement links TRBV5-1 to TRBJ1-1, with TRBD1 identical over 7 bases. The CDR3 runs to 13 residues. Germline V gives CDR1 SGHRS, CDR2 YFSETQ. J gave up 8 bases and V 4 bases, and 8 bases lay outside the gene matches. The CDR3 nucleotides are TGCGCCAGCAGCCGAGGACAGGTAAGAGAAGCTTTCTTT. Translation: CASSRGQVREAFF.

Note on this clone: The junction differs from germline at one of its ends, possibly a read error. This rearrangement joins TRBV5-4 to TRBJ2-5, with D unresolved. The germline V gene has CDR1 SGHNT and CDR2 YYREEE (reference sequence). This CDR3 contains 14 residues. The CDR3 protein is CASSFISAQGTQYF. The CDR3 nucleotides are TGTGCCAGCAGCTTTATATCGGCACAAGGGACCCAGTACTTC.

This chain links TRBV5-1 with TRBJ1-4; D is perhaps TRBD1 (6 bases). V was clipped by 1 base and J by 6 bases, with 10 bases between them. Germline CDR1 reads SGHRS; CDR2 reads YFSETQ. CDR3 length: 14 amino acids. The CDR3 spells CASSLRSGDEKLFF. Written as DNA, the CDR3 is TGCGCCAGCAGCTTGCGGTCAGGGGATGAAAAACTGTTTTTT.

The rearrangement joins TRBV2 to TRBJ1-2; TRBD1 is a possible D gene (5 bases). The V gene lost 6 bases and the J gene lost 5 bases, with 10 bases spanning the gap. The CDR3 is 12 residues long. Germline values: CDR1 SNHLY, CDR2 FYNNEI. The chain's CDR3 is CASSLRVYGYTF. CDR3 nucleotides: TGTGCCAGCAGCCTCAGGGTTTATGGCTACACCTTC.

In this sample, this clone turned up once. J is TRBJ2-7 and V is TRBV6-5, with a weak D call TRBD2 (5 bases). The CDR3 is made up of 13 amino acids. Trimming shortened V by 6 bases and J by 6 bases, and 15 bases separated the two germline ends. The germline V gene has CDR1 MNHEY and CDR2 SVGAGI. Here the CDR3 reads CASSPPGLSEQYF. The CDR3 bases are TGTGCCAGCAGCCCCCCGGGGTTATCCGAGCAGTACTTC.

V is TRBV7-9 and J is TRBJ2-3, with D unclear. CDR3 length equals 15 residues. Germline loops: CDR1 SEHNR, CDR2 FQNEAQ (reference sequence). V gave up 4 bases and J gave up 3 bases, with 14 bases separating them. CDR3 amino acids: CASSYKGAATDTQYF. The CDR3 region has the DNA TGTGCCAGCAGCTATAAGGGCGCCGCAACAGATACGCAGTATTTT.

The V gene is TRBV4-2, the J gene TRBJ2-2; D tentatively reads TRBD1 or TRBD2 (6 bases each). V gave up 1 base and J gave up 6 bases, with 18 bases separating them. This CDR3 spans 17 amino acids. Germline V gives CDR1 LGHNA, CDR2 YNFKEQ. In nucleotides, the CDR3 is TGTGCCAGCAGCCAAGGGATCGGGGGCAGGACCCCCGGGGAGCTGTTTTTT. Its protein product is CASSQGIGGRTPGELFF.

The chain employs TRBV27 and TRBJ2-5; D remains ambiguous. CDR3 length: 15 residues. CDR1 is MNHEY and CDR2 is SMNVEV in the germline V gene (reference sequence). Trimming cost V 1 base and J 4 bases, with 13 bases left between them. CDR3 residues: CASSLLPLWAETQYF. The CDR3 nucleotides read TGTGCCAGCAGTTTATTACCCCTCTGGGCAGAGACCCAGTACTTC.

The chain employs TRBV5-8 and TRBJ2-3, with 10 positions matching TRBD2. The V gene's germline CDR1 is SGHTS and CDR2 YDEGEE. V was pared by 1 base and J by 5 bases, with 7 bases of the junction left unmatched. The CDR3 runs 16 residues. As DNA, the CDR3 is TGTGCCAGCAGCTTGTACCTAGCGGGGGTGGTAGATACGCAGTATTTT. Translated, it gives CASSLYLAGVVDTQYF.

V usage is TRBV2 and J usage is TRBJ2-7; D possibly corresponds to TRBD2 (7 bases). Looked up from germline, CDR1 is SNHLY and CDR2 is FYNNEI. The V and J ends lost 2 bases and 4 bases respectively, with 15 bases between them. The CDR3 is made up of 15 amino acids. The CDR3 DNA follows: TGTGCCAGCAGTGAACTGTCGGGGGGCGTTTACGAGCAGTACTTC. Protein product: CASSELSGGVYEQYF.

This chain uses TRBV10-2 with TRBJ1-1, with TRBD1 as a possible D gene (5 bases). This CDR3 comprises 14 residues. Germline CDR1 WSHSY, CDR2 SAAADI. Trimming removed 4 bases from V and 5 bases from J, with 14 bases in between. The CDR3 coding sequence is TGCGCCAGCAGTGTAGAGGGACGGGTGACTGAAGCTTTCTTT. This sequence encodes CASSVEGRVTEAFF.

The chain employs TRBV15 and TRBJ2-5; tentative D call: TRBD2 (6 bases). The CDR3 spans 15 residues. V lost 1 base to trimming and J lost 3 bases, with 12 bases between them. CDR1 LNHNV and CDR2 YYDKDF come from the germline V gene (reference sequence). CDR3 residues: CATSRGYREKETQYF. The DNA for the CDR3 is TGTGCCACCAGCAGAGGATATCGGGAGAAAGAGACCCAGTACTTC.

This clone was found a few times. V is TRBV11-2 and J is TRBJ2-2; 8 bases are a match to TRBD2. V lost 1 base and J lost 6; bases outside the gene matches: 1. Germline V gene sequence: CDR1 SGHAT, CDR2 FQNNGV. The length of the CDR3 is 14 residues. In nucleotides, the CDR3 is TGTGCCAGCAGCTTAGCGGGGGGGCCCGGGGAGCTGTTTTTT. Protein sequence: CASSLAGGPGELFF.

The chain uses TRBV10-2 and TRBJ1-1; no clear D gene. CDR1 and CDR2 (germline): WSHSY, SAAADI. This CDR3 is built from 16 residues. V dropped 0 bases and J dropped 1 base, with 12 bases sitting between them. In nucleotides, the CDR3 is TGCGCCAGCAGTGAGTCGAAGTGGGCCGCGAACACTGAAGCTTTCTTT. The encoded protein is CASSESKWAANTEAFF.

This clone was counted between two and nine times. This specimen includes other DNA sequences encoding the same CDR3. This sequence joins TRBV5-4 and TRBJ2-3, with TRBD2 matching over 10 bases. Germline CDR1 reads SGHNT; CDR2 reads YYREEE (reference sequence). After removal of 2 bases from V and 4 bases from J, the junction contained 1 base not matched to a gene. This CDR3 spans 14 amino acids. In DNA, the CDR3 is TGTGCCAGCAGCTTAGCGGGGGGGCCAGATACGCAGTATTTT. Residues: CASSLAGGPDTQYF.